This is a list of T cell receptor beta chains from one sample in a study of blood T cell repertoires in COVID-19. Some clones are missing from TCRdb's copy, which holds only in-frame ones; the method was immunoSEQ multiplex PCR. The top ten clones hold approximately 8.9% of a sample with tens of thousands of clones, approximately 90% of them seen once. Sequenced input: peripheral blood. The receptor source for this set is a woman aged 80 or over with active COVID-19. Both conserved end residues are part of each CDR3. D genes are given only for firm matches. Part of the rows lack a size; the others show once, few, many or a class for expanded clones.

size	D	J	V	length	DNA	CDR3
.	.	TRBJ2-1	TRBV10-2	15	TGCGCCAGCAGTTTACGGACAGTCCGACCTACGAGTCAGTTCTTC	CASSLRTVRPTSQFF
.	TRBD2	TRBJ2-6	TRBV28	19	TGTGCCAGCAGCCTAGTTGGGGTGGGGAGGGGCTCTGGGGCCAACGTCCTGACTTTC	CASSLVGVGRGSGANVLTF
.	TRBD1	TRBJ1-1	TRBV6-5	15	TGTGCCAGCAGCGCTCGGACAGGGGTGGGCACTGAAGCTTTCTTT	CASSARTGVGTEAFF
.	TRBD2	TRBJ2-7	TRBV18	15	TGTGCCAGCGCCACTAGCGGGGAAGGCTCCTACGAGCAGTACTTC	CASATSGEGSYEQYF
.	.	TRBJ1-1	TRBV6-5	13	TGTGCCAGCAGGCCCCAGGGGAACACTGAAGCTTTCTTT	CASRPQGNTEAFF
once	TRBD2	TRBJ2-3	TRBV6-2/TRBV6-3	18	TGTGCCAGCAGCTTCCGACTAGCGGGGGCCGGCGGGGCAGATACGCAGTATTTT	CASSFRLAGAGGADTQYF
.	.	TRBJ1-5	TRBV7-6	15	TGTGCCAGCAGCAACGGACTGGGGGGTAGTCAGCCCCAGCATTTT	CASSNGLGGSQPQHF
medium-sized	.	TRBJ2-7	TRBV4-1	16	TGCGCCAGCAGCCAAGAGTGGGGGGGGGCCGGAGGCGAGCAGTACTTC	CASSQEWGGAGGEQYF
.	TRBD2	TRBJ2-2	TRBV5-1	16	TGCGCCAGCAGCGATAGCGGGGGGACGAACACCGGGGAGCTGTTTTTT	CASSDSGGTNTGELFF
.	TRBD2	TRBJ2-1	TRBV5-4	15	TGTGCCAGCAGCTTCCGGGGGGGCCATTACAATGAGCAGTTCTTC	CASSFRGGHYNEQFF
.	TRBD1	TRBJ1-1	TRBV6-1	17	TGTGCCAGCAGTGAAATCGGGCAAGGGGGCCGCCTAGCTGAAGCTTTCTTT	CASSEIGQGGRLAEAFF
.	TRBD2	TRBJ2-5	TRBV30	14	TGTGCCTGGAGTTTAGCGGGGGTGGGAGAGACCCAGTACTTC	CAWSLAGVGETQYF
.	TRBD1	TRBJ2-7	TRBV5-1	17	TGCGCCAGCAGCTTGGACGGGACAGTTAAAAGCTCCTACGAGCAGTACTTC	CASSLDGTVKSSYEQYF
.	.	TRBJ2-7	TRBV5-6	14	TGTGCCAGCAGTTCCCGAGGGAAGACCTACGAGCAGTACTTC	CASSSRGKTYEQYF
.	.	TRBJ1-1	TRBV28	15	TGTGCCAGCAGTTTCGGGAGGGGACTGAACACTGAAGCTTTCTTT	CASSFGRGLNTEAFF
.	TRBD2	TRBJ2-1	TRBV2	13	TGTGCCAGCAGTTCGGGGGGTTACAATGAGCAGTTCTTC	CASSSGGYNEQFF
.	.	TRBJ2-1	TRBV5-6	13	TGTGCCAGCAGCTTTGGTATGGCGGTTGAGCAGTTCTTC	CASSFGMAVEQFF
.	TRBD1	TRBJ2-2	TRBV9	15	TGTGCCAGCAGCGTCCGACAGGGGGGCACCGGGGAGCTGTTTTTT	CASSVRQGGTGELFF
.	TRBD1	TRBJ1-1	TRBV30	14	TGTGCCTGGAGTGTAGGGACAGGGGACACTGAAGCTTTCTTT	CAWSVGTGDTEAFF
.	TRBD1	TRBJ2-5	TRBV4-3	13	TGCGCCAGCAGCCGGGACAGGGGCGAGACCCAGTACTTC	CASSRDRGETQYF
.	TRBD1	TRBJ1-6	TRBV9	15	TGTGCCAGCAGCGTAGATCCAGGGGGGAATTCACCCCTCCACTTT	CASSVDPGGNSPLHF
.	TRBD2	TRBJ2-3	TRBV10-3	15	TGTGCCATCAGTTTGAGGGGAGGGGACACAGATACGCAGTATTTT	CAISLRGGDTDTQYF
.	.	TRBJ1-4	TRBV5-8	15	TGTGCCAGCAGCTCCCGTCTACTCGCTAATGAAAAACTGTTTTTT	CASSSRLLANEKLFF
.	.	TRBJ2-7	TRBV30	12	TGTGCCTGGAGTGCATCAGCCCGGGGAATGTACTTC	CAWSASARGMYF
.	TRBD1	TRBJ1-1	TRBV7-3	16	TGTGCCAGCAGCCCCAGTGGGCAGGGGGCCGGCACTGAAGCTTTCTTT	CASSPSGQGAGTEAFF
.	.	TRBJ2-1	TRBV28	15	TGTGCCAGCAGTTTCGTGGGGGGGCAGTACAATGAGCAGTTCTTC	CASSFVGGQYNEQFF
.	.	TRBJ1-5	TRBV6-2/TRBV6-3	15	TGTGCCAGCAGCCCCGGGACATCCGTCTACCAGCCCCAGCATTTT	CASSPGTSVYQPQHF
.	TRBD1	TRBJ1-1	TRBV27	17	TGTGCCAGCAGTCAAGACAGGGGGCGCGCCTTGAACACTGAAGCTTTCTTT	CASSQDRGRALNTEAFF
.	.	TRBJ2-7	TRBV14	12	TGTGCCAGCAGCCGAATCGCGTACGAGCAGTACTTC	CASSRIAYEQYF
.	.	TRBJ2-3	TRBV2	13	TGTGCCAGCAGTGGACAGTCCCAAGCTACAGAGTATTTT	CASSGQSQATEYF
.	.	TRBJ1-1	TRBV6-5	13	TGTGCCAGCAGTCAGGACAGAGACACTGAAGCTTTCTTT	CASSQDRDTEAFF
few	.	TRBJ2-5	TRBV12-5	18	TGTGCTAGTGGTTCCCCTCCCGTGGGCTGTTACTTTCAAGAGACCCAGTACTTC	CASGSPPVGCYFQETQYF
.	TRBD2	TRBJ2-3	TRBV4-2	17	TGTGCCAGCAGCCTAGAAGGGGGCGGGGGGGCGTTAGATACGCAGTATTTT	CASSLEGGGGALDTQYF
.	.	TRBJ2-7	TRBV12-3/TRBV12-4	13	TGTGCCAGCAGTTCAGAACCTCCTTCCGAGCAGTACTTC	CASSSEPPSEQYF
.	TRBD1	TRBJ2-2	TRBV18	14	TGTGCCAGCGGACAGGGCCTGAACACCGGGGAGCTGTTTTTT	CASGQGLNTGELFF
.	TRBD1	TRBJ2-3	TRBV5-6	14	TGTGCCAGCAGAGAAGGACAGGGGAGAGATACGCAGTATTTT	CASREGQGRDTQYF
.	TRBD2	TRBJ2-1	TRBV2	17	TGTGCCAGCAAAAGACTAGCGGGGCGCGGCACCTACAATGAGCAGTTCTTC	CASKRLAGRGTYNEQFF
.	.	TRBJ1-4	TRBV4-3	16	TGCGCCAGCAGCCACCTGGGGCCGTCGGGTAATGAAAAACTGTTTTTT	CASSHLGPSGNEKLFF
once	.	TRBJ2-2	TRBV5-6	15	TGTGCCAGCAGACGTACAGGACAATTCACCGGGGAGCTGTTTTTT	CASRRTGQFTGELFF
.	TRBD1	TRBJ1-3	TRBV7-9	16	TGTGCCAGCAGCTCGACAGGGGAAAGCTCTGGAAACACCATATATTTT	CASSSTGESSGNTIYF
.	.	TRBJ2-3	TRBV5-1	14	TGCGCCAGCAGCTCAGACAGTAGCACAGATACGCAGTATTTT	CASSSDSSTDTQYF
.	.	TRBJ2-2	TRBV5-1	14	TGCGCCAGCACCCTACGGGGGGCCACCGGGGAGCTGTTTTTT	CASTLRGATGELFF
.	.	TRBJ1-1	TRBV19	15	TGTGCCAGTACCTCTATGGGTGGGGCAGGCACTGAAGCTTTCTTT	CASTSMGGAGTEAFF
.	.	TRBJ2-7	TRBV28	14	TGTGCCAGCAGAGGACCTTGGAGGTCCTACGAGCAGTACTTC	CASRGPWRSYEQYF
once	TRBD2	TRBJ2-3	TRBV10-3	14	TGTGCCATCAGTGTAGCGGGGGGGCAGGATACGCAGTATTTT	CAISVAGGQDTQYF
.	TRBD2	TRBJ2-7	TRBV7-6	16	TGTGCCAGCAGCTTAATCGGGGGGGCGCTTTTCGACGAGCAGTACTTC	CASSLIGGALFDEQYF
few	.	TRBJ1-2	TRBV16	13	TGTGCCAGCAGCCAATCCAGGGACTATGGCTACACCTTC	CASSQSRDYGYTF
.	TRBD1	TRBJ1-1	TRBV3-1/TRBV3-2	14	TGTGCCAGCAGCCCCCTGAAGGACAGGAGTAAAGCTTTCTTT	CASSPLKDRSKAFF
.	TRBD1	TRBJ1-2	TRBV28	15	TGTGCCAGCTTACCCAGGGGGCGCGTGAACTATGGCTACACCTTC	CASLPRGRVNYGYTF
.	.	TRBJ1-1	TRBV19	14	TGTGCCAGTAGTATTGGGGCATCTACCGGAATCACTTTCTTT	CASSIGASTGITFF
.	TRBD1	TRBJ2-1	TRBV4-3	12	TGCGCCAGCAGCCAAGAGGGGGACAGAAGGGTCTTC	CASSQEGDRRVF
.	TRBD2	TRBJ2-3	TRBV7-2	15	TGTGCCAGCAGCTTAGGCGGGGGGAGGTCAGATACGCAGTATTTT	CASSLGGGRSDTQYF
.	.	TRBJ1-4	TRBV6-2/TRBV6-3	17	TGTGCCAGCAGTTACGAAGTTGTGATCGGCAGGGAAGAAAAACTGTTTTTT	CASSYEVVIGREEKLFF
.	.	TRBJ2-2	TRBV19	17	TGTGCCAGTAGTAACTCCATAACACTAGTCAACACCGGGGAGCTGTTTTTT	CASSNSITLVNTGELFF